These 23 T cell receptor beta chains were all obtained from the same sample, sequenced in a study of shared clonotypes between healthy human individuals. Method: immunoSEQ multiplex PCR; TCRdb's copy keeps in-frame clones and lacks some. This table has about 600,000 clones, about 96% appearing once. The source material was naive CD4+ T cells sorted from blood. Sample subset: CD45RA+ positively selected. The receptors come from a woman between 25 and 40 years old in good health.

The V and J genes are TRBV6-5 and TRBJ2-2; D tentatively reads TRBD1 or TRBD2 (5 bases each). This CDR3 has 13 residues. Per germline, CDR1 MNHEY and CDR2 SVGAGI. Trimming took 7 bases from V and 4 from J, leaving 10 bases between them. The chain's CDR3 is CASNPGPTGELFF. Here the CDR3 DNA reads TGTGCCAGCAATCCGGGGCCCACCGGGGAGCTGTTTTTT.

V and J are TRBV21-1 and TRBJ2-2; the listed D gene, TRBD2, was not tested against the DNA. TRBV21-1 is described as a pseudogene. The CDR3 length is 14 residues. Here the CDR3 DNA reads TGTGCCAGCAGCCCCCGCGGGAACACCGGGGAGCTGTTTTTT. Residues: CASSPRGNTGELFF.

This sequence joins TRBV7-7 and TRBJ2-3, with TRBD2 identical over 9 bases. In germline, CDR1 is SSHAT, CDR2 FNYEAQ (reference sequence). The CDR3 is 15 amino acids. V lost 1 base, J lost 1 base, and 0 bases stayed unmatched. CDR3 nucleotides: TGTGCCAGCAGCTTAGTAGCGGGAGGCACAGATACGCAGTATTTT. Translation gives CASSLVAGGTDTQYF.

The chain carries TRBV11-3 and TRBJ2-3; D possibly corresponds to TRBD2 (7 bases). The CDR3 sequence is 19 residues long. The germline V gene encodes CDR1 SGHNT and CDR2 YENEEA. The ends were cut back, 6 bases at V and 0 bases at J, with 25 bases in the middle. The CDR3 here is CASRGESGTMGTSTDTQYF. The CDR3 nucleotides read TGTGCCAGCAGAGGGGAAAGCGGGACGATGGGGACAAGCACAGATACGCAGTATTTT.

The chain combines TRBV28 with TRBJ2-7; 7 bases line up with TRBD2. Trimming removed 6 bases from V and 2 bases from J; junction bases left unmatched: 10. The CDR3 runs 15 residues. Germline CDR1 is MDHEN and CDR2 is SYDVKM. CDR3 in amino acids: CASSPRDYRTYEQYF. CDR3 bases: TGTGCCAGCAGCCCCCGGGACTATCGTACCTACGAGCAGTACTTC.

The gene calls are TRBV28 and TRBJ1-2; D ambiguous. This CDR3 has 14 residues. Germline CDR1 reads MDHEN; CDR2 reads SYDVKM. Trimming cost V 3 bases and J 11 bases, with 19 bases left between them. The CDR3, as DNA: TGTGCCAGCAGTTTTCCTAACGAAGGACCGCCGTACACCTTC. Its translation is CASSFPNEGPPYTF.

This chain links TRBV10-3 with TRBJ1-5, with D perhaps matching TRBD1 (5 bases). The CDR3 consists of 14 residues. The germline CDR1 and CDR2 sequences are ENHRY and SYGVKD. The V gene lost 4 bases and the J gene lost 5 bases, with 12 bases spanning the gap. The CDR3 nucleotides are TGTGCCATCAGTGGGGACGGTCAGCATCAGCCCCAGCATTTT. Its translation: CAISGDGQHQPQHF.

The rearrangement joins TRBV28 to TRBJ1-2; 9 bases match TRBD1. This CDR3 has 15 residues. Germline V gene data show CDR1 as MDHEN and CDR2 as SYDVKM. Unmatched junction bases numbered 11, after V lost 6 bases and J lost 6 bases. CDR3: CASRILVTGGNGYTF. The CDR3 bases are TGTGCCAGCAGAATTCTCGTAACAGGGGGCAATGGCTACACCTTC.

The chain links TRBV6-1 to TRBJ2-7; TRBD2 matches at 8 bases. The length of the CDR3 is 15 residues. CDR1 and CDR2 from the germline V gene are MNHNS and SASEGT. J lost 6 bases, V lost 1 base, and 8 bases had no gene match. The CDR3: CASSEVNPGLGEQYF. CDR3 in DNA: TGTGCCAGCAGTGAAGTCAATCCGGGACTAGGCGAGCAGTACTTC.

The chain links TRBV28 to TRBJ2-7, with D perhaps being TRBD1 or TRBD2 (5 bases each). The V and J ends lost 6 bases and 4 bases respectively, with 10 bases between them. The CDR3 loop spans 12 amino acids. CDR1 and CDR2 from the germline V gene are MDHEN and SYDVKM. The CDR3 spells CASRGVLYEQYF. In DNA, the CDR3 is TGTGCCAGCAGGGGGGTACTTTACGAGCAGTACTTC.

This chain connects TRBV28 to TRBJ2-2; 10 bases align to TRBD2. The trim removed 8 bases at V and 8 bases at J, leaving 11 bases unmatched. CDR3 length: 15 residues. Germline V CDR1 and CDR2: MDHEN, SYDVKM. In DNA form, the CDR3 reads TGTGCCAGCCTAGATTGGTCTAGCGGGAGAGGGGAGCTGTTTTTT. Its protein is CASLDWSSGRGELFF.

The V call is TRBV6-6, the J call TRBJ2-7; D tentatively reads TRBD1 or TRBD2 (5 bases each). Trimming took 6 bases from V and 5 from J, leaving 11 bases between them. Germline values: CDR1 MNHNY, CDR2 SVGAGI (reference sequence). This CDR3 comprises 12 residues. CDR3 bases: TGTGCCAGCAGGGGGGTTATTAACGAGCAGTACTTC. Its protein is CASRGVINEQYF.

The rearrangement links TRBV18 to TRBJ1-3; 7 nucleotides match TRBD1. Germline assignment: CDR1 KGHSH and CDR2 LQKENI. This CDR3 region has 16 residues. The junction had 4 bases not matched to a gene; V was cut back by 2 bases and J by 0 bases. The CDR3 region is CASSPVQGTSGNTIYF. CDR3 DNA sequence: TGTGCCAGCTCACCAGTACAGGGGACCTCTGGAAACACCATATATTTT.

For the CDR3, the DNA is TGCGCCAGCAGAGTAACAGAACCGAACACTGAAGCTTTCTTT. It specifies CASRVTEPNTEAFF. The V call is TRBV5-1, the J call TRBJ1-1; D remains unclear. Trimming took off 5 bases at V and 1 base at J, with 12 bases between the two ends. The CDR3 extends over 14 amino acids. CDR1 is SGHRS and CDR2 is YFSETQ in the germline V gene.

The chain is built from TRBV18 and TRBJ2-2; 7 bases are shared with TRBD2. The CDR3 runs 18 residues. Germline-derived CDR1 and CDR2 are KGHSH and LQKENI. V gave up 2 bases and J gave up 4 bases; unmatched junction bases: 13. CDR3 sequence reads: CASSPSSQALAATGELFF. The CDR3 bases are TGTGCCAGCTCACCATCGAGTCAGGCCCTAGCGGCCACCGGGGAGCTGTTTTTT. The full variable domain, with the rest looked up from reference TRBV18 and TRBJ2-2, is NAGVMQNPRHLVRRRGQEARLRCSPMKGHSHVYWYRQLPEEGLKFMVYLQKENIIDESGMPKERFSAEFPKEGPSILRIQQVVRGDSAAYFCASSPSSQALAATGELFFGEGSRLTVL.

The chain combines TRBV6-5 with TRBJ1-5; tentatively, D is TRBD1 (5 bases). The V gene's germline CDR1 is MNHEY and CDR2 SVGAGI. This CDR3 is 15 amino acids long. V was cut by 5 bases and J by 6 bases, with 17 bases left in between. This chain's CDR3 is CASSALSDQGQPQHF. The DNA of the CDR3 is TGTGCCAGCAGTGCGTTGTCGGATCAGGGTCAGCCCCAGCATTTT.

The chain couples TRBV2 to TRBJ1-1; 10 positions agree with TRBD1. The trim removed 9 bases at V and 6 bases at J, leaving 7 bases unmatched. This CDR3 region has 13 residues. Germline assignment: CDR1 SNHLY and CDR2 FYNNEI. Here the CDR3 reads CASRQGALAEAFF. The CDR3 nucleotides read TGTGCCAGTCGACAGGGGGCTCTTGCTGAAGCTTTCTTT.

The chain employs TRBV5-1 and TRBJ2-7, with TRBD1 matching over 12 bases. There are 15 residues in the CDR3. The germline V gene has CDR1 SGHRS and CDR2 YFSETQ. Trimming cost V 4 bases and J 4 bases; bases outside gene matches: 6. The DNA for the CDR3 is TGCGCCAGCAGCGCAATGGGACAGGGGGCATACGAGCAGTACTTC. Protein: CASSAMGQGAYEQYF.

The CDR3 spells CASSDSEAYEQYF. The CDR3 DNA follows: TGTGCCAGCAGTGATTCGGAAGCCTACGAGCAGTACTTC. This chain joins TRBV6-4 and TRBJ2-7; no firm D call. V lost 3 bases and J lost 2, with 8 bases in between. Germline CDR1 reads MRHNA; CDR2 reads SNTAGT. CDR3 length: 13 amino acids.

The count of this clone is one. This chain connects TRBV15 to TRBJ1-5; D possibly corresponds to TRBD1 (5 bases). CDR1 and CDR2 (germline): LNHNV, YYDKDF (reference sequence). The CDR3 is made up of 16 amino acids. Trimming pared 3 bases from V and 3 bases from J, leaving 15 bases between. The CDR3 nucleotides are TGTGCCACCAGCAGGGGGCGGGGGGAGGTCAATCAGCCCCAGCATTTT. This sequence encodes CATSRGRGEVNQPQHF. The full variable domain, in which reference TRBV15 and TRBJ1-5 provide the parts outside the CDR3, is DAMVIQNPRYQVTQFGKPVTLSCSQTLNHNVMYWYQQKSSQAPKLLFHYYDKDFNNEADTPDNFQSRRPNTSFCFLDIRSPGLGDTAMYLCATSRGRGEVNQPQHFGDGTRLSIL.

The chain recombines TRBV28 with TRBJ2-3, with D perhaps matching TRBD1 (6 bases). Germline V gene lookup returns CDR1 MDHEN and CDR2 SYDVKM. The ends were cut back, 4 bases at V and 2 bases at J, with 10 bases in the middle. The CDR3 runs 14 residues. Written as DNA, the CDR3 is TGTGCCAGCAGTTCAGGGGATCTCACAGATACGCAGTATTTT. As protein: CASSSGDLTDTQYF. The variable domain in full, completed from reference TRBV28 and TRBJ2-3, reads DVKVTQSSRYLVKRTGEKVFLECVQDMDHENMFWYRQDPGLGLRLIYFSYDVKMKEKGDIPEGYSVSREKKERFSLILESASTNQTSMYLCASSSGDLTDTQYFGPGTRLTVL.

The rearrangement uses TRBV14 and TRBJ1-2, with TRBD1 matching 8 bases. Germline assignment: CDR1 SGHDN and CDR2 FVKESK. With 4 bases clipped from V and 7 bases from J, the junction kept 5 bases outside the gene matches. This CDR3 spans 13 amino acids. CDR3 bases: TGTGCCAGCAGCCTGGGACAGGTTGGTGGCTACACCTTC. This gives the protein CASSLGQVGGYTF.

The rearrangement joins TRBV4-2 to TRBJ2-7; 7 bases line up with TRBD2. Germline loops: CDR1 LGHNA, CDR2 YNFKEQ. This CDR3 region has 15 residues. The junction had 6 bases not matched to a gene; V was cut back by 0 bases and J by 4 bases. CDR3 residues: CASSQDKTSAYEQYF. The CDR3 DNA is TGTGCCAGCAGCCAAGATAAAACTAGCGCGTACGAGCAGTACTTC.